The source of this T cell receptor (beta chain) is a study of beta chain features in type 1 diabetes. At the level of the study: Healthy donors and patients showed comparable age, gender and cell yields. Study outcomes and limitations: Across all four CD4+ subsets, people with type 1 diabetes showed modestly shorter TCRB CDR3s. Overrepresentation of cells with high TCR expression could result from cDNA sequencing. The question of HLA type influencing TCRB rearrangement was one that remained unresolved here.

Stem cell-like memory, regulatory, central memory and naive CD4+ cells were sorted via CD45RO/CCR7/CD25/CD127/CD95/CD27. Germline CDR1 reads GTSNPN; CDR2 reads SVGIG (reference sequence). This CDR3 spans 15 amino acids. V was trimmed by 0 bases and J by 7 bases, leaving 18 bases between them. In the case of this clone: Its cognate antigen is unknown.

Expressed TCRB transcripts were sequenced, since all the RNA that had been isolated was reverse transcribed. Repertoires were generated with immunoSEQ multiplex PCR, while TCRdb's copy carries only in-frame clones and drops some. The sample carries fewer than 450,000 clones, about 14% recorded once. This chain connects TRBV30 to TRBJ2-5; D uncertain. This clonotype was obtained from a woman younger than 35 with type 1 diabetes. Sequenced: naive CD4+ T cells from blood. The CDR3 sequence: CAWSVLLVPSGTQYF. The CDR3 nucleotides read TGTGCCTGGAGTGTATTGTTGGTCCCCTCGGGGACCCAGTACTTC.